The sample holds a few counts of the clone carrying this T cell receptor beta chain. Antigen: not known. The data originate from a study of type 1 and type 2 diabetes patients. Study as a whole: Participants included type 1 and type 2 diabetes patients plus nondiabetic controls. CD4+ or CD8+ T cells were positively selected from PBMCs with microbeads. The study, taken as a whole, reports: Some expanded clones seen only in T1D might occur in additional T2D or control samples.

Roughly 9.5 milliliters of peripheral blood were collected from each participant. Trimming stripped 5 bases from V and 0 bases from J, with 11 bases between. This CDR3 has 14 amino acids. PCR was run on genomic DNA. Amplification of the beta chain CDR3 used 30 forward and 13 reverse multiplex primers. Via MiXCR, TCRdb re-called the multiplex PCR reads, giving one row per CDR3 protein. The top ten hold roughly 13% of the sample, which has some 250,000 distinct CDR3 sequences, more than 45% seen once. The chain joins TRBV12-3 or TRBV12-4 to TRBJ2-7; TRBD2 might be the D (5 bases). This sequence was found in a man aged 18 to 29 with type 2 diabetes. Sequencing was done on a sample of peripheral blood mononuclear cells (PBMCs). CDR3 region: CASSPSGRSYEQYF. The CDR3 coding sequence is TGTGCCAGCAGTCCGAGCGGTCGCTCCTACGAGCAGTACTTC.